What follows are 20 T cell receptor beta chains derived from one specimen sequenced in a study of T cell repertoires in ileal Crohn's disease (dated by TCRdb to between 2018 and 2021). Library preparation was by the immunoSEQ multiplex PCR assay. The table was pulled from immuneACCESS by TCRdb, which kept in-frame rearrangements only. Such tables lose some clones; where checked, under half of the loss comes from unresolved V genes, and the rest has no known cause. This sample holds some 6,000 clones; approximately 95% were observed only once. The ten top clones hold 0.3% to 0.35% of the sample. The sample taken for sequencing was ileal tissue. These TCRs come from an adult with Crohn's disease.

The V gene is TRBV9, the J gene TRBJ1-1, with TRBD1 matching 7 bases. The CDR3 loop spans 16 amino acids. Germline loops: CDR1 SGDLS, CDR2 YYNGEE. V shed 4 bases and J 4 bases; nucleotides not matched to a gene: 13. The CDR3 sequence: CASSPSGGSAITEAFF. The DNA of the CDR3 is TGTGCCAGCAGCCCCTCAGGGGGGTCGGCTATCACTGAAGCTTTCTTT.

The chain recombines TRBV4-1 with TRBJ1-1, with D perhaps TRBD1 (6 bases). The V and J ends lost 4 bases and 1 base respectively, with 10 bases between them. Germline V gene sequence: CDR1 MGHRA, CDR2 YSYEKL. The length of the CDR3 is 14 residues. CDR3 DNA sequence: TGCGCCAGCAGCCGGATACAGGGGAACACTGAAGCTTTCTTT. This codes for CASSRIQGNTEAFF.

The chain couples TRBV9 to TRBJ2-6; 8 nucleotides align to TRBD2. The CDR3 totals 19 residues. Germline CDR1 and CDR2: SGDLS and YYNGEE. Trimming at V came to 0 bases and at J to 2 bases, leaving 10 bases not matched to a gene. The CDR3 spells CASSVAPSGGAAGANVLTF. Written as DNA, the CDR3 is TGTGCCAGCAGCGTAGCCCCCTCCGGGGGGGCGGCTGGGGCCAACGTCCTGACTTTC. Drawing the rest from reference TRBV9 and TRBJ2-6, the complete variable domain is DSGVTQTPKHLITATGQRVTLRCSPRSGDLSVYWYQQSLDQGLQFLIQYYNGEERAKGNILERFSAQQFPDLHSELNLSSLELGDSALYFCASSVAPSGGAAGANVLTFGAGSRLTVL.

V is TRBV28 and J is TRBJ2-5; 7 bases match TRBD1. The CDR3 consists of 17 residues. V gave up 4 bases and J gave up 0 bases; unmatched junction bases: 11. The germline gives CDR1 MDHEN, CDR2 SYDVKM. CDR3 residues: CASSSTQGEVDQETQYF. DNA for the CDR3: TGTGCCAGCAGTTCCACCCAGGGGGAAGTGGACCAAGAGACCCAGTACTTC.

V usage is TRBV10-1 and J usage is TRBJ2-2, with TRBD1 matching 7 bases. The CDR3 covers 19 residues. The germline V gene encodes CDR1 WNHNN and CDR2 SYGVQD (reference sequence). The junction had 19 bases not matched to a gene; V was cut back by 2 bases and J by 7 bases. CDR3 loop: CASSEITPGLGGPSGELFF. The CDR3 DNA reads TGCGCCAGCAGTGAGATCACTCCCGGTTTAGGGGGCCCGAGCGGGGAGCTGTTTTTT.

The CDR3: CASSTLWGENTEAFF. The DNA for the CDR3 is TGTGCCAGTAGCACTCTGTGGGGCGAGAACACTGAAGCTTTCTTT. This chain links TRBV19 with TRBJ1-1, with D tentatively TRBD1 (5 bases). CDR1 is LNHDA and CDR2 is SQIVND in the germline V gene (reference sequence). CDR3 length: 15 amino acids. V shed 6 bases and J shed 1 base, with 15 bases lying between them.

This rearrangement joins TRBV10-3 to TRBJ1-5, with D possibly matching TRBD1 (6 bases). V was clipped by 10 bases and J by 0 bases, with 13 bases between them. Per germline, CDR1 ENHRY and CDR2 SYGVKD. This CDR3 is 14 amino acids long. This chain's CDR3 is CATTTGNSNQPQHF. CDR3 DNA: TGTGCCACCACAACAGGGAATAGCAATCAGCCCCAGCATTTT.

This clone was seen a handful of times. The chain links TRBV5-1 to TRBJ1-1; D gene unclear. This CDR3 has 14 residues. Germline CDR1 is SGHRS and CDR2 is YFSETQ. Trimming took 0 bases from V and 1 from J, leaving 7 bases between them. CDR3 DNA: TGCGCCAGCAGCTTGGGAGGAGAGAACACTGAAGCTTTCTTT. Translating it yields CASSLGGENTEAFF. Full variable domain (missing parts from reference TRBV5-1 and TRBJ1-1): KAGVTQTPRYLIKTRGQQVTLSCSPISGHRSVSWYQQTPGQGLQFLFEYFSETQRNKGNFPGRFSGRQFSNSRSEMNVSTLELGDSALYLCASSLGGENTEAFFGQGTRLTVV.

This chain uses TRBV5-4 with TRBJ2-1, with 10 bases aligning to TRBD1. CDR3 length equals 13 residues. The J segment lost 7 bases and the V segment lost 4 bases, leaving 2 bases of the junction unmatched. In germline, CDR1 is SGHNT, CDR2 YYREEE (reference sequence). The CDR3 is CASSPGQGNEQFF. The CDR3 DNA reads TGTGCCAGCAGCCCGGGACAGGGGAATGAGCAGTTCTTC.

The chain combines TRBV4-1 with TRBJ2-7; 10 positions match TRBD1. Germline CDR1 and CDR2: MGHRA and YSYEKL. The V gene end was trimmed by 3 bases and the J gene end by 3 bases; junction bases not matched to a gene: 5. This CDR3 is 15 amino acids long. CDR3 region: CASSHTGTGVYEQYF. DNA for the CDR3: TGCGCCAGCAGCCATACCGGGACAGGGGTCTACGAGCAGTACTTC.

The V gene is TRBV11-2, the J gene TRBJ1-1; D possibly corresponds to TRBD1 (5 bases). Germline-derived CDR1 and CDR2 are SGHAT and FQNNGV. Trimming took 2 bases from V and 2 from J, leaving 9 bases between them. The CDR3 is 14 residues long. The CDR3 sequence is CASSLRQGNTEAFF. In DNA, the CDR3 is TGTGCCAGCAGCTTACGTCAGGGTAACACTGAAGCTTTCTTT. Combining the CDR3 with reference TRBV11-2 and TRBJ1-1 gives the whole variable domain EAGVAQSPRYKIIEKRQSVAFWCNPISGHATLYWYQQILGQGPKLLIQFQNNGVVDDSQLPKDRFSAERLKGVDSTLKIQPAKLEDSAVYLCASSLRQGNTEAFFGQGTRLTVV.

The genes are TRBV5-1 and TRBJ1-4; 10 bases are shared with TRBD1. Germline CDR1 and CDR2: SGHRS and YFSETQ. Trimming took 4 bases from V and 8 from J; bases not matched to a gene: 5. This CDR3 has 14 amino acids. The CDR3 spells CASSKTGGDEKLFF. CDR3 coding DNA: TGCGCCAGCAGCAAGACAGGGGGCGACGAAAAACTGTTTTTT. Drawing the rest from reference TRBV5-1 and TRBJ1-4, the complete variable domain is KAGVTQTPRYLIKTRGQQVTLSCSPISGHRSVSWYQQTPGQGLQFLFEYFSETQRNKGNFPGRFSGRQFSNSRSEMNVSTLELGDSALYLCASSKTGGDEKLFFGSGTQLSVL.

The chain has TRBV6-1 and TRBJ2-3, with D perhaps TRBD2 (5 bases). Deletions cut 6 bases from V and 6 bases from J, with 19 bases between. The CDR3 has 15 amino acids. Germline values: CDR1 MNHNS, CDR2 SASEGT. The CDR3 nucleotides are TGTGCCAGCAGCTCCGACGGGGTCCCGGGCGATACGCAGTATTTT. Amino acids: CASSSDGVPGDTQYF.

CDR3 sequence (DNA): TGTGCCAGCAGCGCGGGTGGGTACGAGCAGTACGTC. Its translation is CASSAGGYEQYV. The chain employs TRBV5-6 and TRBJ2-7; TRBD2 is a possible D gene (5 bases). The CDR3 runs to 12 residues. Per the germline V gene, CDR1 is SGHDT and CDR2 is YYEEEE. V was shortened by 4 bases and J by 4 bases, with 9 bases between the two germline ends.

This chain joins TRBV5-1 and TRBJ2-7, with TRBD1 identical over 9 bases. Germline V CDR1 and CDR2: SGHRS, YFSETQ. This CDR3 contains 13 residues. With 4 bases clipped from V and 6 bases from J, the junction kept 5 bases outside the gene matches. The CDR3 region has the DNA TGCGCCAGCAGCCGGGACAGGGCGGGCGAGCAGTACTTC. Amino acid sequence: CASSRDRAGEQYF.

V and J are TRBV19 and TRBJ1-3, with D maybe TRBD1 (5 bases). The CDR3 has 14 amino acids. V shed 3 bases and J shed 0 bases, with 6 bases lying between them. Germline CDR1 is LNHDA and CDR2 is SQIVND (reference sequence). CDR3 sequence (DNA): TGTGCCAGTAGTATCGGACACTCTGGAAACACCATATATTTT. It codes for CASSIGHSGNTIYF.

V is TRBV28 and J is TRBJ1-5; 9 nucleotides agree with TRBD1. Germline CDR1 MDHEN, CDR2 SYDVKM. V was pared by 6 bases and J by 6 bases, with 15 bases of the junction left unmatched. The CDR3 spans 17 residues. CDR3 nucleotides: TGTGCCAGCAGAATTAACCCAACCGGGACAGGGAGTCAGCCCCAGCATTTT. Its translation is CASRINPTGTGSQPQHF.

The rearrangement joins TRBV2 to TRBJ2-1; the match to TRBD2 covers 11 bases. CDR1 is SNHLY, CDR2 FYNNEI, per germline. The CDR3 is made up of 14 amino acids. Losses at the gene ends were 8 bases for V and 6 bases for J; bases not matched to a gene: 6. CDR3 loop: CASHSGGARNEQFF. For the CDR3, the DNA is TGTGCCAGCCATAGCGGGGGGGCTCGCAATGAGCAGTTCTTC.

This chain uses TRBV29-1 with TRBJ2-1, with D possibly being TRBD2 (5 bases). The CDR3 is 14 amino acids. V was pared by 4 bases and J by 1 base, with 11 bases between. Germline loops: CDR1 SQVTM, CDR2 ANQGSEA. The CDR3 DNA sequence: TGCAGCGTTGTAAGCGGAGAGTCCTACAATGAGCAGTTCTTC. Translation: CSVVSGESYNEQFF.

This sequence joins TRBV28 and TRBJ2-2, with a possible D match to TRBD1 (6 bases). Germline V gene lookup returns CDR1 MDHEN and CDR2 SYDVKM. Trimming pared 5 bases from V and 8 bases from J, leaving 18 bases between. This CDR3 has 15 amino acids. The CDR3 region is CASSARDTTLGELFF. Written as DNA, the CDR3 is TGTGCCAGCAGTGCCCGGGACACAACCTTGGGGGAGCTGTTTTTT.